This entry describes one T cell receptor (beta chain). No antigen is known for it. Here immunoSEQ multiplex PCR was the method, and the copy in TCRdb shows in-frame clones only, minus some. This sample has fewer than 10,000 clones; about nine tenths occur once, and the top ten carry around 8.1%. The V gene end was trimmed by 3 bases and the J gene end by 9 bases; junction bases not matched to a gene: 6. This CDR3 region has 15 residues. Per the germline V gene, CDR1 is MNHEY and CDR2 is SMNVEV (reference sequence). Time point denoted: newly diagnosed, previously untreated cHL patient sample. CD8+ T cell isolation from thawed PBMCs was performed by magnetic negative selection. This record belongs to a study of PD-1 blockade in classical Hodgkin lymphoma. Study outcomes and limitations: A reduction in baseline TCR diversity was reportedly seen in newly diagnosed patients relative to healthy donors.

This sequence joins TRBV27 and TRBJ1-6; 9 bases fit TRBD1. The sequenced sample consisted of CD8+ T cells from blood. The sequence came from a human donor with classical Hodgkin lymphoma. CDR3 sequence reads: CASSLIRTGVSPLHF. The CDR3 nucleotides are TGTGCCAGCAGTTTGATTAGGACAGGGGTTTCACCCCTCCACTTT.